The 10 T cell receptor beta chains below were found in one sample sequenced in a study of PD-L1 blockade in urothelial cancer. This sample's time point: pretreatment peripheral blood. TCRdb's copy holds only in-frame clones and misses some; the assay was immunoSEQ multiplex PCR. This sample carries 32,000 or so clones, approximately 80% of them seen once, and the ten largest clones take more than 15%. Sequenced material: PBMCs, taken around atezolizumab (anti-PD-L1) treatment. These receptors were obtained from a man in his sixties with urothelial cancer.

V gene TRBV30 combines with J gene TRBJ2-6, with unresolved D. The germline gives CDR1 GTSNPN, CDR2 SVGIG (reference sequence). This CDR3 spans 14 amino acids. With 2 bases removed from V and 1 base from J, the gap between germline ends came to 6 bases. As DNA, the CDR3 is TGTGCCTGGAGTAGCCTTTCTGGGGCCAACGTCCTGACTTTC. This encodes CAWSSLSGANVLTF.

This clone was seen just once. The V and J genes are TRBV18 and TRBJ1-5, with 7 positions matching TRBD1. Germline V lookup: CDR1 KGHSH, CDR2 LQKENI. With 3 bases clipped from V and 4 bases from J, the junction kept 6 bases outside the gene matches. This CDR3 has 15 amino acids. The CDR3 region has the DNA TGTGCCAGCTCACCCTCCAGGGGGGCAAATCAGCCCCAGCATTTT. This sequence encodes CASSPSRGANQPQHF.

The rearrangement joins TRBV19 to TRBJ2-5; D possibly corresponds to TRBD1 (5 bases). Germline CDR1 is LNHDA and CDR2 is SQIVND (reference sequence). V lost 6 bases to trimming and J lost 5 bases, with 13 bases between them. The CDR3 covers 13 residues. CDR3 amino acids: CASSLEPGETQYF. CDR3 DNA: TGTGCCAGTAGCCTAGAACCAGGGGAGACCCAGTACTTC.

J is TRBJ2-5 and V is TRBV11-2; possibly TRBD2 for D (5 bases). CDR3 length: 15 residues. From germline, CDR1 is SGHAT and CDR2 FQNNGV. Trimming shortened V by 5 bases and J by 2 bases, and 15 bases separated the two germline ends. The CDR3, as DNA: TGTGCCAGCAGCACTCCCCGAGGGAGACAAGAGACCCAGTACTTC. This sequence encodes CASSTPRGRQETQYF.

This chain connects TRBV15 to TRBJ1-1; D is ambiguous. The CDR3 runs 15 residues. The V and J ends lost 0 bases and 1 base respectively, with 9 bases between them. Germline CDR1 reads LNHNV; CDR2 reads YYDKDF (reference sequence). This CDR3 is CATSRDFAGNTEAFF. For the CDR3, the DNA is TGTGCCACCAGCAGAGATTTTGCAGGGAACACTGAAGCTTTCTTT.

This chain joins TRBV14 and TRBJ1-3; D possibly corresponds to TRBD1 (5 bases). V was shortened by 0 bases and J by 7 bases, with 13 bases between the two germline ends. Per germline, CDR1 SGHDN and CDR2 FVKESK. This CDR3 comprises 15 residues. The CDR3 reads CASSQDLQGWNTIYF. In DNA, the CDR3 is TGTGCCAGCAGCCAAGATCTGCAGGGTTGGAACACCATATATTTT.

This chain links TRBV9 with TRBJ1-6; no firm D call. CDR1 is SGDLS, CDR2 YYNGEE, per germline. The CDR3 has 14 amino acids. V lost 0 bases and J lost 9, with 10 bases in between. The CDR3 spells CASSVEASISPLHF. The CDR3 bases are TGTGCCAGCAGCGTAGAAGCGAGCATTTCACCCCTCCACTTT.

The V call is TRBV11-1, the J call TRBJ2-3, with D uncertain. Trimming stripped 1 base from V and 4 bases from J, with 6 bases between. The CDR3 has 13 amino acids. Germline V gene data show CDR1 as SGHAT and CDR2 as FQDESV (reference sequence). CDR3 residues: CASSLDGPDTQYF. CDR3 in DNA: TGTGCCAGCAGCTTAGATGGGCCAGATACGCAGTATTTT.

The chain joins TRBV5-1 to TRBJ2-5; D call uncertain. The J call may be incorrect, as the DNA end agrees better with TRBJ2-7. Germline lookup yields CDR1 SGHRS and CDR2 YFSETQ. The CDR3 covers 11 residues. The CDR3 coding sequence is TGCGCCAGCAGCTTGAATCGCGAGCAGTACTTC. Translated: CASSLNREQYF.

The chain is built from TRBV18 and TRBJ2-3; the match to TRBD1 covers 8 bases. There are 14 residues in the CDR3. Germline loops: CDR1 KGHSH, CDR2 LQKENI. The ends lost 3 bases at V and 3 bases at J; junction bases unmatched: 2. The CDR3 DNA is TGTGCCAGCTCACCTAACAGGGGGACAGATACGCAGTATTTT. This sequence encodes CASSPNRGTDTQYF.